Each of the 3 T cell receptor beta chains below was sequenced from the same sample in a study of metastatic and nonmetastatic thyroid tumors. All patients were treatment-naive before thyroid surgery. TCRdb re-clonotyped the PCR reads via MiXCR. The sample includes around 70,000 clones, less than 20% of them seen just once. Sequenced sample: blood. The receptors originated from a female donor with papillary thyroid cancer or a benign thyroid nodule (not recorded which). Some clones in this sample may be carry-over from other donors' samples.

A note on this clone: A read error may produce the germline difference seen at one junction end. This chain joins TRBV3-1 and TRBJ1-2, with D perhaps TRBD1 (5 bases). This CDR3 is 17 amino acids long. The germline CDR1 and CDR2 sequences are LGHDT and YNNKEL (reference sequence). The CDR3 sequence: CANSQEGRRGLIYGYTF. The CDR3 nucleotides are TGTGCCAACAGCCAAGAAGGTCGCCGGGGACTCATCTATGGCTACACCTTC. The complete variable domain, with remaining parts taken from reference TRBV3-1 and TRBJ1-2, reads DTAVSQTPKYLVTQMGNDKSIKCEQNLGHDTMYWYKQDSKKFLKIMFSYNNKELIINETVPNRFSPKSPDKAHLNLHINSLELGDSAVYFCANSQEGRRGLIYGYTFGSGTRLTVV.

This chain uses TRBV18 with TRBJ2-3; 8 nucleotides agree with TRBD2. This CDR3 has 21 residues. Germline CDR1 and CDR2: KGHSH and LQKENI. The ends lost 0 bases at V and 2 bases at J; junction bases unmatched: 19. CDR3 DNA: TGTGCCAGCTCACCACCGGTCCGGGGGCGCGGTATAGCGGGGCACACAGATACGCAGTATTTT. Its translation: CASSPPVRGRGIAGHTDTQYF. The whole variable domain, remainder taken from reference TRBV18 and TRBJ2-3, is NAGVMQNPRHLVRRRGQEARLRCSPMKGHSHVYWYRQLPEEGLKFMVYLQKENIIDESGMPKERFSAEFPKEGPSILRIQQVVRGDSAAYFCASSPPVRGRGIAGHTDTQYFGPGTRLTVL.

This clone was counted ten times or more. V gene TRBV20-1 combines with J gene TRBJ2-2; 9 positions agree with TRBD1. Trimming at V came to 1 base and at J to 3 bases, leaving 0 bases not matched to a gene. Germline CDR1 and CDR2: DFQATT and SNEGSKA (reference sequence). This CDR3 has 14 residues. CDR3 amino acids: CSARGTGDTGELFF. The CDR3 DNA reads TGCAGTGCTAGAGGGACAGGGGACACCGGGGAGCTGTTTTTT.